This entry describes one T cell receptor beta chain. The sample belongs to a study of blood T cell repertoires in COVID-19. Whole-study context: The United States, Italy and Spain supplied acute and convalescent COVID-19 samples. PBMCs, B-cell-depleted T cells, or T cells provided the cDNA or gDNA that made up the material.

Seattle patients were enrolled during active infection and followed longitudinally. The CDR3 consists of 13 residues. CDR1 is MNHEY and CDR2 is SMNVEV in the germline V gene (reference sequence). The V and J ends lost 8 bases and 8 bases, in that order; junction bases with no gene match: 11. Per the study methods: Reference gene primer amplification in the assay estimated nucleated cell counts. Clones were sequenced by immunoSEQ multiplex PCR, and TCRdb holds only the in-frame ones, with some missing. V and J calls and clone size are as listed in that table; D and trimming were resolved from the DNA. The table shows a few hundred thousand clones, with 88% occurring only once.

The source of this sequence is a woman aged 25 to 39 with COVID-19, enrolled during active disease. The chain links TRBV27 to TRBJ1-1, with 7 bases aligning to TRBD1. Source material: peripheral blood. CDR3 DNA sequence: TGTGCCAGCCCCCGGACAGGAACGGGGGAAGCTTTCTTT. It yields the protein CASPRTGTGEAFF.